The source of this TCR beta chain is a study of T cell repertoires in cytomegalovirus infection. At the level of the study: Signatures in public TCR beta sequences pointed to both CMV infection and matching HLA type.

The CDR3 runs 15 residues. Between the trimmed V and J ends, which lost 6 bases and 0 bases, there was a span of 12 bases. Germline V gene data show CDR1 as MDHEN and CDR2 as SYDVKM. Study-wide points: Identification of carriers of CMV plus the relevant HLA was achieved through cumulative public TCR beta family frequency.

TCRdb re-derived calls from the reads in MiXCR, one entry per CDR3 protein. The repertoire includes fewer than 550,000 distinct CDR3 sequences, 26% of them detected once, and less than 15% sits in the top ten. With respect to this clonotype: Its antigen is still unknown.

The rearrangement links TRBV28 to TRBJ2-1, with a possible D match to TRBD1 (7 bases). The sequencing input was PBMCs. This receptor was taken from a human donor in good health (CMV status not recorded). Some clones in this sample may be carry-over from other donors' samples. The CDR3 coding sequence is TGTGCCAGCAGCAACAGGGGAGGCTCCTACAATGAGCAGTTCTTC. Its protein product is CASSNRGGSYNEQFF.